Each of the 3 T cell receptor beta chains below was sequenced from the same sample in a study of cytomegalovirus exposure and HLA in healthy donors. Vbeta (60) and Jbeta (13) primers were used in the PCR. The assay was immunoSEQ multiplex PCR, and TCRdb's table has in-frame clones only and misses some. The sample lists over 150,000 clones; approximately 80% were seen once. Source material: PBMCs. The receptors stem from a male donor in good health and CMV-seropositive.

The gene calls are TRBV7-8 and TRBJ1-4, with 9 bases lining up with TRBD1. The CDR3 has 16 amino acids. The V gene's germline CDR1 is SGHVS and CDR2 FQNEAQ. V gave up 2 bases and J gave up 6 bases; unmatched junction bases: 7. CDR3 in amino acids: CASSLSPGQGYEKLFF. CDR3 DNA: TGTGCCAGCAGCTTATCCCCCGGACAGGGGTATGAAAAACTGTTTTTT. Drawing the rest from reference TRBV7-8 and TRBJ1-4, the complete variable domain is GAGVSQSPRYKVAKRGQDVALRCDPISGHVSLFWYQQALGQGPEFLTYFQNEAQLDKSGLPSDRFFAERPEGSVSTLKIQRTQQEDSAVYLCASSLSPGQGYEKLFFGSGTQLSVL.

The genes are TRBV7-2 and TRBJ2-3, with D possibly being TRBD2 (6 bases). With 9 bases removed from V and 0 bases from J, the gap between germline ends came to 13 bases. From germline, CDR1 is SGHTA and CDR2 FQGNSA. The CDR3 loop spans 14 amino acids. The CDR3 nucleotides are TGTGCCAGTAGGAGGGACCGAAGCACAGATACGCAGTATTTT. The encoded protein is CASRRDRSTDTQYF.

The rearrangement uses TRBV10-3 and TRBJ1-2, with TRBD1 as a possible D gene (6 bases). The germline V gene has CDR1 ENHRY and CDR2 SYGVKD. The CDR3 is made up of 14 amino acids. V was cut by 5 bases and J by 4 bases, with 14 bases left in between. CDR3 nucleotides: TGTGCCATCAGTTCCACAGGGTTAGGCTATGGCTACACCTTC. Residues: CAISSTGLGYGYTF.